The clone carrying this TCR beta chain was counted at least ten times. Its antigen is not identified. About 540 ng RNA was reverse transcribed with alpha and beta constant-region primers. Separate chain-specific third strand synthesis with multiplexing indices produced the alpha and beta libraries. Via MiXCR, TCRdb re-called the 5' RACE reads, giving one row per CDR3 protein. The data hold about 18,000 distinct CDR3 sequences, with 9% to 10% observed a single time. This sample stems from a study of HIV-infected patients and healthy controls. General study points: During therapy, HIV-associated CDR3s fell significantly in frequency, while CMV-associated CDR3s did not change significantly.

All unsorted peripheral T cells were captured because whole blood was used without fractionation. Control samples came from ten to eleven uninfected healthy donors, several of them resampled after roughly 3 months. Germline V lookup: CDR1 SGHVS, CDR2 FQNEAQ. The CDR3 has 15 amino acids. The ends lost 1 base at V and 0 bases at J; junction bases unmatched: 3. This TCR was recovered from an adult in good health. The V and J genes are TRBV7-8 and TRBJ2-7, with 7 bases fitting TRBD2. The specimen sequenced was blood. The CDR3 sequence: CASSLVLAASYEQYF. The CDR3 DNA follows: TGTGCCAGCAGCTTAGTGCTAGCGGCCTCCTACGAGCAGTACTTC.